The 20 T cell receptor beta chains below come from one sample, sequenced in a study of control samples from healthy donors and cancer patients. The data were produced by immunoSEQ multiplex PCR, yet TCRdb's version contains in-frame clones alone and is incomplete. The sample lists about 150,000 clones; around 86% were seen once. Material for sequencing was blood. These receptors originate from a man aged 25 to 40 in good health.

This chain connects TRBV29-1 to TRBJ1-1; the D gene is possibly TRBD1 (5 bases). Germline CDR1 reads SQVTM; CDR2 reads ANQGSEA. CDR3 length: 13 residues. The DNA for the CDR3 is TGCATCACGGGTACCCCCGGGGGGAATGAAGCTTTCTTT. Protein sequence: CITGTPGGNEAFF.

The chain is built from TRBV7-8 and TRBJ2-1; D is ambiguous. CDR1 and CDR2 from the germline V gene are SGHVS and FQNEAQ. The ends were cut back, 1 base at V and 4 bases at J, with 11 bases in the middle. The CDR3 consists of 15 residues. This CDR3 is CASSLGLVLYNEQFF. The CDR3 region has the DNA TGTGCCAGCAGCTTAGGTCTAGTACTTTACAATGAGCAGTTCTTC.

A few counts support this clone. This chain uses TRBV7-2 with TRBJ2-5; 9 bases fit TRBD2. Germline trimming cut 5 bases from V and 1 base from J; bases unmatched to any gene: 5. The CDR3 covers 15 residues. Germline lookup yields CDR1 SGHTA and CDR2 FQGNSA. The CDR3 DNA is TGTGCCAGCAGCACTGGCGGGGGGGTCCAAGAGACCCAGTACTTC. This sequence encodes CASSTGGGVQETQYF.

V and J are TRBV4-1 and TRBJ1-2, with D unclear. The germline gives CDR1 MGHRA, CDR2 YSYEKL. This CDR3 has 15 amino acids. With 0 bases removed from V and 4 bases from J, the gap between germline ends came to 12 bases. CDR3 nucleotides: TGCGCCAGCAGCCAAGAAGCCGCAGGAACCTATGGCTACACCTTC. It translates to CASSQEAAGTYGYTF.

The rearrangement uses TRBV6-2 or TRBV6-3 and TRBJ2-5, with D possibly matching TRBD2 (6 bases). V lost 4 bases and J 6 bases, leaving 18 bases between the germline ends. This CDR3 contains 15 residues. CDR1 is MNHEY, CDR2 SVGEGT, per germline. The CDR3 sequence: CASSFRDFPGKTQYF. The CDR3 nucleotides read TGTGCCAGCAGTTTCCGGGACTTCCCCGGGAAGACCCAGTACTTC.

This clone was seen at least ten times. This chain joins TRBV13 and TRBJ1-6; D uncertain. The germline V and J ends were trimmed by 2 bases and 7 bases, with 9 bases remaining between them. The CDR3 loop spans 14 amino acids. CDR1 and CDR2 from the germline V gene are PRHDT and FYEKMQ (reference sequence). The CDR3 protein is CASSLSRLNSPLHF. The CDR3 nucleotides read TGTGCCAGCAGCTTATCTCGACTGAATTCACCCCTCCACTTT.

The rearrangement joins TRBV6-6 to TRBJ1-6, with 10 bases identical to TRBD1. J lost 3 bases, V lost 6 bases, and 14 bases had no gene match. CDR1 is MNHNY, CDR2 SVGAGI, per germline (reference sequence). This CDR3 contains 19 residues. The CDR3 loop reads CASSYRDRGTGFYNSPLHF. CDR3 bases: TGTGCCAGCAGCTACCGGGACAGGGGCACCGGGTTCTATAATTCACCCCTCCACTTT.

Here the CDR3 DNA reads TGTGCCAGCTCACTGCGGGAGGATGGCGAGCAGTACTTC. Amino acid sequence: CASSLREDGEQYF. The chain combines TRBV18 with TRBJ2-7; 8 nucleotides match TRBD2. Germline V gene data show CDR1 as KGHSH and CDR2 as LQKENI. The CDR3 is 13 residues long. Losses at the gene ends were 4 bases for V and 6 bases for J; bases not matched to a gene: 5.

The chain joins TRBV7-2 to TRBJ1-3; tentative D call: TRBD1 (6 bases). The germline gives CDR1 SGHTA, CDR2 FQGNSA. V gave up 5 bases and J gave up 4 bases, with 15 bases separating them. The CDR3 totals 15 residues. The CDR3 here is CASSVHRESGNTIYF. In DNA, the CDR3 is TGTGCCAGCAGCGTACACAGGGAGTCGGGAAACACCATATATTTT.

The chain couples TRBV29-1 to TRBJ2-5; D ambiguous. Germline CDR1 SQVTM, CDR2 ANQGSEA. This CDR3 has 14 residues. V was pared by 4 bases and J by 1 base, with 13 bases between. Written as DNA, the CDR3 is TGCAGCGTTGTGTGGGCATCCGTCCAAGAGACCCAGTACTTC. Its translation: CSVVWASVQETQYF.

V usage is TRBV11-3 and J usage is TRBJ1-2, with 8 nucleotides matching TRBD1. V shed 3 bases, J shed 8 bases, and the junction held 8 bases outside the gene matches. CDR1 SGHNT and CDR2 YENEEA come from the germline V gene. The CDR3 contains 14 residues. In DNA form, the CDR3 reads TGTGCCAGCAGCTTCTCGGACAGGGCCAAGGGCTACACCTTC. Translating gives CASSFSDRAKGYTF.

V gene TRBV11-2 combines with J gene TRBJ1-3; 7 bases fit TRBD1. Unmatched junction bases numbered 8, after V lost 5 bases and J lost 4 bases. Per the germline V gene, CDR1 is SGHAT and CDR2 is FQNNGV. The CDR3 runs to 15 residues. CDR3 sequence reads: CASSRSRGPGNTIYF. CDR3 in DNA: TGTGCCAGCAGCCGATCAAGGGGGCCCGGAAACACCATATATTTT.

V and J are TRBV7-3 and TRBJ2-5; D may match TRBD1 or TRBD2 (6 bases each). This CDR3 has 14 amino acids. Trimming removed 5 bases at V and 4 bases at J, with 14 bases between. CDR1 is SGHTA, CDR2 FQGTGA, per germline. CDR3 bases: TGTGCCAGCAGCGAAAGCGGAGGGGGAGAGACCCAGTACTTC. Its translation is CASSESGGGETQYF. The full variable domain, its missing parts supplied by reference TRBV7-3 and TRBJ2-5, is GAGVSQTPSNKVTEKGKYVELRCDPISGHTALYWYRQSLGQGPEFLIYFQGTGAADDSGLPNDRFFAVRPEGSVSTLKIQRTERGDSAVYLCASSESGGGETQYFGPGTRLLVL.

The chain has TRBV4-1 and TRBJ1-2; TRBD1 aligns across 12 bases. The CDR3 contains 15 residues. With V trimmed by 4 bases and J by 5 bases, 5 bases remained unmatched. Germline values: CDR1 MGHRA, CDR2 YSYEKL. The CDR3 here is CASSLGTGGQYGYTF. In DNA form, the CDR3 reads TGCGCCAGCAGCCTGGGGACAGGGGGCCAATATGGCTACACCTTC.

V gene TRBV11-2 combines with J gene TRBJ2-7; TRBD2 aligns across 7 bases. Germline V gives CDR1 SGHAT, CDR2 FQNNGV. The ends lost 0 bases at V and 0 bases at J; junction bases unmatched: 5. CDR3 length: 16 amino acids. CDR3 region: CASSLEISGASYEQYF. The CDR3, as DNA: TGTGCCAGCAGCTTAGAAATAAGCGGGGCCTCCTACGAGCAGTACTTC.

This clone has a handful of counts. This chain links TRBV6-4 with TRBJ2-1; the match to TRBD2 covers 9 bases. There are 15 residues in the CDR3. V lost 0 bases, J lost 4 bases, and 1 base stayed unmatched. Germline-derived CDR1 and CDR2 are MRHNA and SNTAGT. CDR3 nucleotides: TGTGCCAGCAGTGACTCGCGGGGGGGTTACAATGAGCAGTTCTTC. This codes for CASSDSRGGYNEQFF.

The chain joins TRBV4-3 to TRBJ2-5; D remains ambiguous. The length of the CDR3 is 15 residues. Germline V CDR1 and CDR2: LGHNA, YSLEER. The V gene lost 0 bases and the J gene lost 1 base, with 9 bases spanning the gap. DNA of the CDR3: TGCGCCAGCAGCCAAGAGGCGCCGCCCCAAGAGACCCAGTACTTC. It translates to CASSQEAPPQETQYF.

This chain joins TRBV7-8 and TRBJ2-4; D is undetermined. The CDR3 sequence is 14 residues long. Per germline, CDR1 SGHVS and CDR2 FQNEAQ. Trimming removed 4 bases at V and 7 bases at J, with 14 bases between. The CDR3: CASSSPALGNIQYF. The CDR3 coding sequence is TGTGCCAGCAGCTCCCCCGCGTTGGGTAACATTCAGTACTTC.

This chain joins TRBV19 and TRBJ2-3; D is tentatively TRBD1 or TRBD2 (6 bases each). This CDR3 is built from 15 residues. The germline gives CDR1 LNHDA, CDR2 SQIVND (reference sequence). Trimming stripped 4 bases from V and 6 bases from J, with 17 bases between. The CDR3 region has the DNA TGTGCCAGTAGTAACCCGGGGGCCTGGTCTGATACGCAGTATTTT. Translating gives CASSNPGAWSDTQYF. The entire variable domain, with the rest obtained from reference TRBV19 and TRBJ2-3, is as follows: DGGITQSPKYLFRKEGQNVTLSCEQNLNHDAMYWYRQDPGQGLRLIYYSQIVNDFQKGDIAEGYSVSREKKESFPLTVTSAQKNPTAFYLCASSNPGAWSDTQYFGPGTRLTVL.

This chain links TRBV6-5 with TRBJ1-2, with D possibly TRBD1 on 5 matching bases. V was clipped by 6 bases and J by 4 bases, with 15 bases between them. Looked up from germline, CDR1 is MNHEY and CDR2 is SVGAGI. CDR3 length: 14 amino acids. The CDR3 sequence is CASSSMTEGYGYTF. CDR3 nucleotide sequence: TGTGCCAGCAGCTCTATGACAGAAGGCTATGGCTACACCTTC.